This T cell receptor (beta chain) was sequenced during a study of blood T cell repertoires in COVID-19 (dated by TCRdb to between 2020 and 2021). For the study in its entirety: Collaborator samples came from the United States, Italy and Spain and covered acute and convalescent phases of COVID-19. The prospective study material was composed of cDNA or gDNA derived from T cells, B-cell-depleted T cells, or PBMCs. Deeply sampled blood TCRbeta repertoires from subjects exposed to, actively infected with, or recovered from COVID-19 were included in the dataset. The repertoires were released in a freely available public database intended as a resource for research on the immune response to SARS-CoV-2. The samples were drawn from the first 160 participants of the ongoing ImmuneRACE study and from more than 1,000 subjects provided by 6 global collaborators. The sample metadata nearly always contained a de-identified subject ID, COVID-19 status, age in years and sex. HLA class I and class II types, where available, came from metadata supplied by the sample provider rather than from assay-based typing. Study-wide conclusions, independent of this receptor: How much clinical and demographic metadata was included differed by source and by participant, and the metadata was provided uncurated.

The immunoSEQ Assay, a bias-controlled multiplex PCR, was used to amplify TCRbeta CDR3 regions from genomic DNA. In the original analysis: The number of nucleated cells in each sample was estimated from the amplification of reference gene primers within the assay. To quantify the absolute abundance of each unique TCRbeta CDR3 rearrangement, sequence reads were collapsed and filtered. Productive Simpson clonality was computed per sample as the square root of Simpson's diversity index over productive rearrangements. This immuneACCESS table, as held by TCRdb, lists in-frame sequences with V and J called but not all clones. Of the missing ones, under half trace to an unresolved V gene in checked studies; the others have no known cause. V, J and clone size derive from that table, while D and trimming were established from the DNA sequence. Recorded for this sample are about 150,000 clones; 88% of them occurred a single time. The top ten clones comprise more than 2% of the sample.

Collaborating institutions collected whole blood in K2EDTA tubes following their own protocols. For TCRbeta analysis, collaborators shipped samples as frozen whole blood, isolated PBMCs, or DNA extracted from either of those sample types. Concerning this clone itself: Its antigen is not yet known. No clone much larger than this one lies a single base away; base qualities are absent.

The V and J ends are trimmed by 6 bases and 0 bases, leaving 12 bases between them. The germline V gene encodes CDR1 MNHEY and CDR2 SMNVEV (reference sequence). The CDR3 contains 16 residues, cysteine and phenylalanine counted. The CDR3 DNA has 48 bases and is translated from base 1. The clonotype originates from a woman in her 70s with acute or convalescent COVID-19. The rearrangement joined TRBV27 to TRBJ1-6; a weak D assignment points to TRBD1 (6 bases agree). The sample consisted of peripheral blood. In nucleotide form, the sequence is TGTGCCAGCAGGGGAACAGGGAGCTCCTATAATTCACCCCTCCACTTT. Translated, this is CASRGTGSSYNSPLHF.